What follows are 13 T cell receptor beta chains derived from one specimen sequenced in a study of cytomegalovirus exposure and HLA in healthy donors. Only in-frame clones appear in the TCRdb table, and some are missing; sequencing was by immunoSEQ multiplex PCR. This table has 300,000 to 450,000 clones, 86% appearing once. The sample was PBMCs. The receptors were sampled from a woman under 30 in good health and CMV-seronegative.

V and J are TRBV5-4 and TRBJ1-2; D unclear. Germline values: CDR1 SGHNT, CDR2 YYREEE (reference sequence). V lost 0 bases and J lost 4, with 13 bases in between. The CDR3 extends over 15 amino acids. CDR3 coding DNA: TGTGCCAGCAGCTTGGGGCAGAACCTGCCCTATGGCTACACCTTC. Its translation is CASSLGQNLPYGYTF. Combining the CDR3 with reference TRBV5-4 and TRBJ1-2 gives the whole variable domain ETGVTQSPTHLIKTRGQQVTLRCSSQSGHNTVSWYQQALGQGPQFIFQYYREEENGRGNFPPRFSGLQFPNYSSELNVNALELDDSALYLCASSLGQNLPYGYTFGSGTRLTVV.

This clone was seen only once. In nucleotides, the CDR3 is TGTGCCAGCAGCTACGGGACAGGCGATGAAAAACTGTTTTTT. This translates into CASSYGTGDEKLFF. J is TRBJ1-4 and V is TRBV5-4; 8 nucleotides align to TRBD1. CDR3 length: 14 residues. The V gene end was trimmed by 3 bases and the J gene end by 6 bases; junction bases not matched to a gene: 4. Germline V gene sequence: CDR1 SGHNT, CDR2 YYREEE (reference sequence).

The rearrangement uses TRBV7-6 and TRBJ2-3, with TRBD2 identical over 8 bases. Looked up from germline, CDR1 is SGHVS and CDR2 is FNYEAQ. Trimming removed 0 bases from V and 1 base from J; junction bases left unmatched: 3. This CDR3 comprises 16 residues. The CDR3 bases are TGTGCCAGCAGCTTAGCGGAGGGACTAGGCACAGATACGCAGTATTTT. It yields the protein CASSLAEGLGTDTQYF.

This clone was observed once. This rearrangement joins TRBV7-9 to TRBJ2-3; 8 bases match TRBD2. The V segment lost 3 bases and the J segment 5 bases; nucleotides outside the gene matches: 7. CDR3 length: 15 amino acids. Germline-derived CDR1 and CDR2 are SEHNR and FQNEAQ (reference sequence). CDR3 region: CASSFAGGGVDTQYF. CDR3 DNA sequence: TGTGCCAGCAGCTTTGCGGGAGGAGGAGTAGATACGCAGTATTTT.

This clone turned up a few times. The chain uses TRBV30 and TRBJ1-5; TRBD1 is a possible D gene (5 bases). The V gene lost 4 bases and the J gene lost 3 bases, with 16 bases spanning the gap. Germline V gene lookup returns CDR1 GTSNPN and CDR2 SVGIG (reference sequence). There are 15 residues in the CDR3. Here the CDR3 reads CAWNQGLVSNQPQHF. The CDR3, as DNA: TGTGCCTGGAACCAGGGTCTCGTTTCCAATCAGCCCCAGCATTTT.

CDR3 nucleotides: TGTGCCAGCAGCCAACACCGAGGGGGCGCAAGCACAGATACGCAGTATTTT. It encodes CASSQHRGGASTDTQYF. The rearrangement joins TRBV4-2 to TRBJ2-3; the match to TRBD1 covers 7 bases. CDR1 LGHNA and CDR2 YNFKEQ come from the germline V gene. With 2 bases clipped from V and 0 bases from J, the junction kept 8 bases outside the gene matches. The CDR3 is 17 amino acids.

The J gene is TRBJ2-4, the V gene TRBV11-2; 8 bases match TRBD2. V lost 3 bases to trimming and J lost 9 bases; unmatched junction nucleotides: 7. CDR3 length equals 14 residues. Germline V gene lookup returns CDR1 SGHAT and CDR2 FQNNGV. The CDR3: CASSFNAAGGIQYF. For the CDR3, the DNA is TGTGCCAGCAGCTTTAATGCCGCGGGAGGCATTCAGTACTTC.

This chain uses TRBV28 with TRBJ2-7, with 9 bases lining up with TRBD1. This CDR3 is 14 amino acids long. The ends lost 6 bases at V and 3 bases at J; junction bases unmatched: 6. Germline CDR1 and CDR2: MDHEN and SYDVKM. The CDR3 region is CASSLMGQGYEQYF. CDR3 bases: TGTGCCAGCAGCTTAATGGGACAGGGCTACGAGCAGTACTTC.

The chain joins TRBV6-6 to TRBJ2-7; the match to TRBD2 covers 14 bases. This CDR3 contains 16 residues. V lost 5 bases and J lost 9; bases outside the gene matches: 12. The germline V gene encodes CDR1 MNHNY and CDR2 SVGAGI (reference sequence). As DNA, the CDR3 is TGTGCCAGCAGTACGAAACCTGGACTAGCGGGGGGAGGGCAGTACTTC. Translation gives CASSTKPGLAGGGQYF.

The chain carries TRBV21-1 and TRBJ2-3; the table's D call, TRBD2, was not checked against the DNA. TRBV21-1 is an annotated pseudogene. This CDR3 region has 21 residues. The CDR3 loop reads CASSKIGPSGLSYPGTDTQYF. CDR3 bases: TGTGCCAGCAGCAAAATTGGGCCTAGCGGGCTATCTTATCCGGGCACAGATACGCAGTATTTT.

V usage is TRBV27 and J usage is TRBJ2-2; the D gene is possibly TRBD1 (6 bases). This CDR3 has 16 residues. The ends were cut back, 6 bases at V and 3 bases at J, with 17 bases in the middle. Germline values: CDR1 MNHEY, CDR2 SMNVEV (reference sequence). CDR3 DNA: TGTGCCAGCAGATCCCCAGGGGTTTCGGACACCGGGGAGCTGTTTTTT. It encodes CASRSPGVSDTGELFF.

The chain employs TRBV2 and TRBJ2-1; the D gene is possibly TRBD1 (6 bases). Germline V gene sequence: CDR1 SNHLY, CDR2 FYNNEI. V was trimmed by 0 bases and J by 2 bases, leaving 14 bases between them. The CDR3 loop spans 17 amino acids. CDR3 amino acids: CASSEAALQGPYNEQFF. As DNA, the CDR3 is TGTGCCAGCAGTGAAGCGGCCCTACAGGGCCCCTACAATGAGCAGTTCTTC.

This clone was recorded a few times. The same CDR3 is also encoded by other DNA sequences in this sample. The V gene is TRBV7-9, the J gene TRBJ1-5; weak D call: TRBD1 (6 bases). Trimming stripped 1 base from V and 4 bases from J, with 8 bases between. Per germline, CDR1 SEHNR and CDR2 FQNEAQ (reference sequence). CDR3 length equals 14 residues. The CDR3 reads CASSLEGGNQPQHF. CDR3 coding DNA: TGTGCCAGCAGCTTAGAGGGGGGGAATCAGCCCCAGCATTTT.